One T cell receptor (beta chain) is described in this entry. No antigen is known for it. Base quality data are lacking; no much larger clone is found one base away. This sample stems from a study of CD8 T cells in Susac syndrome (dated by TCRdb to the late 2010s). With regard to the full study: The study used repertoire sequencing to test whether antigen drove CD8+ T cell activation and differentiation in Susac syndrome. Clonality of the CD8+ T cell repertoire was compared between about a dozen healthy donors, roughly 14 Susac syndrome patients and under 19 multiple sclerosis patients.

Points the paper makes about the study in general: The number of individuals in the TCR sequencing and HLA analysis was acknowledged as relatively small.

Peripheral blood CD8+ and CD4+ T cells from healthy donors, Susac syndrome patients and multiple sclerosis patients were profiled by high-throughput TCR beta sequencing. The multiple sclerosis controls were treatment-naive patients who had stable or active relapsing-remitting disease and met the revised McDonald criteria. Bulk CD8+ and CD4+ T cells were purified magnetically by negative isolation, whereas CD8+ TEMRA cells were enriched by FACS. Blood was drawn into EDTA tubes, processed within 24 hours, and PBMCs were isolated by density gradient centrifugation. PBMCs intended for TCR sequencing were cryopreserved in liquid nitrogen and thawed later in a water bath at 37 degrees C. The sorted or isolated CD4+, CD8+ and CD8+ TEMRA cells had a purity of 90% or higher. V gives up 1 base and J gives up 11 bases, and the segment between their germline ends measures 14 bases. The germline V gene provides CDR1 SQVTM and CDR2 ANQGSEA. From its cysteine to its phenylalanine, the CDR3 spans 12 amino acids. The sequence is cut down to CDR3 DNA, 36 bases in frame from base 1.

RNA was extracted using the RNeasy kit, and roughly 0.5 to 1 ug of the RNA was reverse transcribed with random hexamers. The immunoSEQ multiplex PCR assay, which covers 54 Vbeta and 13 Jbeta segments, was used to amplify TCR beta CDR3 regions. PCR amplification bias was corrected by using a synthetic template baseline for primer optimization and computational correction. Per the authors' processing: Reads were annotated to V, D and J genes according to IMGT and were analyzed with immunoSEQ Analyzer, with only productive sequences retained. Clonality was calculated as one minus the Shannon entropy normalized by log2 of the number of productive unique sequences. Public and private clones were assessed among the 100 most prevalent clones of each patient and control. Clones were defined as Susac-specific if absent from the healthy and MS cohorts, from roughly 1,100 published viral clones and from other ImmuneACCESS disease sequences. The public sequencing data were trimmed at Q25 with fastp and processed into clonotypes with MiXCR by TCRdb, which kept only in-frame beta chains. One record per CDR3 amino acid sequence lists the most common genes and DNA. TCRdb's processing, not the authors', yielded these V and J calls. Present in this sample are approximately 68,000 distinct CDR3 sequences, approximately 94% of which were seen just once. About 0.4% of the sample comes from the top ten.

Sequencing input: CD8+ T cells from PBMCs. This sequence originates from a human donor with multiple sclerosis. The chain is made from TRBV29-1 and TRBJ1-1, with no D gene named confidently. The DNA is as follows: TGCAGCGTTGAAGTGGGCTCTACGTCGGCTTTCTTT. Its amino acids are CSVEVGSTSAFF.